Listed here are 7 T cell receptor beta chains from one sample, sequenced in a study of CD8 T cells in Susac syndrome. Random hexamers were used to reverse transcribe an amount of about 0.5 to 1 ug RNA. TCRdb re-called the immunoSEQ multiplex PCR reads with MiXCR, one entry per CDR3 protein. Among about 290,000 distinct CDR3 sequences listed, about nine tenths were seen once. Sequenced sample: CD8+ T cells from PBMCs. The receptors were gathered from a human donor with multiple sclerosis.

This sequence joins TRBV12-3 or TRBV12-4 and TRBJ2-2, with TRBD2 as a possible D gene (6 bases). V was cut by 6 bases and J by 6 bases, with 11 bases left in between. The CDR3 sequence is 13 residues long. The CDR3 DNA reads TGTGCCAGCAGGTCCGGGGGACCCGGGGAGCTGTTTTTT. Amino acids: CASRSGGPGELFF.

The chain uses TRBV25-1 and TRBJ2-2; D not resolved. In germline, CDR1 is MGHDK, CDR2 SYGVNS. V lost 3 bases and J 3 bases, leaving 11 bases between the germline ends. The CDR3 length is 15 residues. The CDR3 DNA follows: TGTGCCAGCAGTGACGGGTCATACGACACCGGGGAGCTGTTTTTT. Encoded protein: CASSDGSYDTGELFF.

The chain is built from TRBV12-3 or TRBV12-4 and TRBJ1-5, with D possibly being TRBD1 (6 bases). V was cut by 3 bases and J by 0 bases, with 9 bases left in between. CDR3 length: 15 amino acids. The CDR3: CASSFYRDSNQPQHF. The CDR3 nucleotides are TGTGCCAGCAGTTTCTACAGGGATAGCAATCAGCCCCAGCATTTT.

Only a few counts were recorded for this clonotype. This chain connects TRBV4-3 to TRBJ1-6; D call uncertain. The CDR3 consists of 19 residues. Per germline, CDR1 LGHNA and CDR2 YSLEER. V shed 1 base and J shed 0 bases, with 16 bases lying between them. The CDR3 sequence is CASSQAPIEGSSYNSPLHF. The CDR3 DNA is TGCGCCAGCAGCCAAGCTCCTATCGAAGGGAGCTCCTATAATTCACCCCTCCACTTT.

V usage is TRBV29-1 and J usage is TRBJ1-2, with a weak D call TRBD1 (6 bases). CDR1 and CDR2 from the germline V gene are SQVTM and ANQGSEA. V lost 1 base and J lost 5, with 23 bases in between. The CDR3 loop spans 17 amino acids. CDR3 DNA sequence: TGCAGCGTTGAAGTAGGGGGGGTCGGTTGGGAGACATATGGCTACACCTTC. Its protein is CSVEVGGVGWETYGYTF.

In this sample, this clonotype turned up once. This CDR3 is CASSLRFKRYNEQFF. CDR3 sequence (DNA): TGTGCCAGCAGCTTACGGTTCAAGAGGTACAATGAGCAGTTCTTC. The chain has TRBV11-3 and TRBJ2-1, with D hard to call. This CDR3 contains 15 residues. Germline V CDR1 and CDR2: SGHNT, YENEEA. V was pared by 2 bases and J by 4 bases, with 12 bases between.

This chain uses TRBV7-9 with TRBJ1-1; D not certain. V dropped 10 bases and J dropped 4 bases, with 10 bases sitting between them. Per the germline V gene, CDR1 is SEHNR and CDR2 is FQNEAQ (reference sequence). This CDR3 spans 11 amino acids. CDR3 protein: CATRRGTEAFF. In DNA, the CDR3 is TGTGCCACCCGCCGGGGCACTGAAGCTTTCTTT. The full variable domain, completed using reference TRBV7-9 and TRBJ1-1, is DTGVSQNPRHKITKRGQNVTFRCDPISEHNRLYWYRQTLGQGPEFLTYFQNEAQLEKSRLLSDRFSAERPKGSFSTLEIQRTEQGDSAMYLCATRRGTEAFFGQGTRLTVV.